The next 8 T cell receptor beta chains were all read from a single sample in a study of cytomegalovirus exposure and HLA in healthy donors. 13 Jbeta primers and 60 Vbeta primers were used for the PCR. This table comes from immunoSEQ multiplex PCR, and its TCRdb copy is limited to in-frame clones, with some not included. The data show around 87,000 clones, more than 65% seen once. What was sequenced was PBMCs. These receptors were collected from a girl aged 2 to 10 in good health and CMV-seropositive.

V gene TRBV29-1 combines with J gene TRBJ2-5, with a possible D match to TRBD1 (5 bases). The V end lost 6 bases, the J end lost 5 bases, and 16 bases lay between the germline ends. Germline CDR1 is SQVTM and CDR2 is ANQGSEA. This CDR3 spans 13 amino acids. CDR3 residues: CSVVRDSMETQYF. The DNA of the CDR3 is TGCAGCGTCGTCAGGGATTCGATGGAGACCCAGTACTTC.

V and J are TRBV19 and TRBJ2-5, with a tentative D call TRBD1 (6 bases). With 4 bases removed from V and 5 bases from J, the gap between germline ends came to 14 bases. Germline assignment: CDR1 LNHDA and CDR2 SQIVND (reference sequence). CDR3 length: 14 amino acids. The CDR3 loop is CASSTKGERETQYF. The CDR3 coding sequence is TGTGCCAGTAGTACAAAGGGGGAGAGGGAGACCCAGTACTTC. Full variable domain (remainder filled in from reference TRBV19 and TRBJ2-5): DGGITQSPKYLFRKEGQNVTLSCEQNLNHDAMYWYRQDPGQGLRLIYYSQIVNDFQKGDIAEGYSVSREKKESFPLTVTSAQKNPTAFYLCASSTKGERETQYFGPGTRLLVL.

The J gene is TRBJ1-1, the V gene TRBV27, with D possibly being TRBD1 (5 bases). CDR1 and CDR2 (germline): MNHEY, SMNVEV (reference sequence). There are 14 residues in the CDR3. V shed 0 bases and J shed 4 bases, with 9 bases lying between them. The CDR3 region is CASSLSGGFTEAFF. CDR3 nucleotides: TGTGCCAGCAGTTTATCCGGGGGGTTCACTGAAGCTTTCTTT.

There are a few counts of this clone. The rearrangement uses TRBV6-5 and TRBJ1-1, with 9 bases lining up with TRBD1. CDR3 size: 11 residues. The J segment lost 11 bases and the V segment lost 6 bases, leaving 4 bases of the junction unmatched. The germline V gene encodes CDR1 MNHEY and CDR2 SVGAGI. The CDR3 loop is CASSRQGDAFF. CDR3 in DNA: TGTGCCAGCAGCCGACAGGGGGATGCTTTCTTT.

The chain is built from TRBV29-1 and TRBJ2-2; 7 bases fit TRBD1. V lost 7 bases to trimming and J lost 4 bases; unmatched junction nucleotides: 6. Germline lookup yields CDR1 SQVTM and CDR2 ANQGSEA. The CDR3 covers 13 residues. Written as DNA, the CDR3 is TGCAGCGCATACAGGGGCCGCACCGGGGAGCTGTTTTTT. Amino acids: CSAYRGRTGELFF.

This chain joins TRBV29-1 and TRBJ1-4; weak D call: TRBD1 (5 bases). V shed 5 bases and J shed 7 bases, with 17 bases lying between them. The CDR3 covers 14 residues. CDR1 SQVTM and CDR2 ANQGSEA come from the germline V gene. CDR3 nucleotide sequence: TGCAGCGTTTTATTCGGGGGTTTGGGTGAAAAACTGTTTTTT. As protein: CSVLFGGLGEKLFF.

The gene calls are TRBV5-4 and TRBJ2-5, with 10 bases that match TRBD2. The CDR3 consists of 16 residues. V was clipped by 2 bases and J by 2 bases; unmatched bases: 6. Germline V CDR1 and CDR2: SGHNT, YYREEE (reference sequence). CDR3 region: CASSLFGSGRQETQYF. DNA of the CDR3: TGTGCCAGCAGCTTATTCGGTAGCGGGAGGCAAGAGACCCAGTACTTC. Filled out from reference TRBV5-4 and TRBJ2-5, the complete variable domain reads ETGVTQSPTHLIKTRGQQVTLRCSSQSGHNTVSWYQQALGQGPQFIFQYYREEENGRGNFPPRFSGLQFPNYSSELNVNALELDDSALYLCASSLFGSGRQETQYFGPGTRLLVL.

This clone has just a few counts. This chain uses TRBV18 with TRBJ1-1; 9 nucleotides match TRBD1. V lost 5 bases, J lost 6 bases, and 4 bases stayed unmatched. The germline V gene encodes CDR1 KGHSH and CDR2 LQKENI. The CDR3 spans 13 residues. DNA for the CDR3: TGTGCCAGCTCAACAAGACAGGGGGCTGAAGCTTTCTTT. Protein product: CASSTRQGAEAFF. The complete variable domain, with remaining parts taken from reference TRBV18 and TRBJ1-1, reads NAGVMQNPRHLVRRRGQEARLRCSPMKGHSHVYWYRQLPEEGLKFMVYLQKENIIDESGMPKERFSAEFPKEGPSILRIQQVVRGDSAAYFCASSTRQGAEAFFGQGTRLTVV.